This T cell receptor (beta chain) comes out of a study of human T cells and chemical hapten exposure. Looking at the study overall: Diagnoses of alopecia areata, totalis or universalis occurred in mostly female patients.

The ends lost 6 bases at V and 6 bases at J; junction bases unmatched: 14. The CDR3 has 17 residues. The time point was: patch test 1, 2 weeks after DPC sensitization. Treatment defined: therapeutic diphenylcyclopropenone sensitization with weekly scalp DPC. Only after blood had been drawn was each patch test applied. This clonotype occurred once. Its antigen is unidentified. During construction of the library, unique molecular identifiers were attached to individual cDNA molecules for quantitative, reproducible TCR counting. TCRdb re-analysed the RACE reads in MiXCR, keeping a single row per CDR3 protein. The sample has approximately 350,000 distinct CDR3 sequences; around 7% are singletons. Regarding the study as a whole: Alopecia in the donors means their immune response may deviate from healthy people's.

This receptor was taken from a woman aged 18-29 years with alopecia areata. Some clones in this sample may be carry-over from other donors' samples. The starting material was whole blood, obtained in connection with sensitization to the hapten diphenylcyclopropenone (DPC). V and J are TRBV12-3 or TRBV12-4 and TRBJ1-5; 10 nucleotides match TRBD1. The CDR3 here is CASSKKPGTGDVQPQHF. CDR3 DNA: TGTGCCAGCAGCAAAAAACCCGGGACAGGGGATGTTCAGCCCCAGCATTTT.